This TCR beta chain is drawn from a study of blood T cell repertoires in COVID-19. Across the study: There were acute and convalescent COVID-19 samples, and they came from the United States, Italy and Spain. Sources were T cells, B-cell-depleted T cells, or PBMCs; the material itself was cDNA or gDNA.

With 6 bases clipped from V and 7 bases from J, the junction kept 9 bases outside the gene matches. The germline V gene encodes CDR1 SEHNR and CDR2 FQNEAQ (reference sequence). CDR3 length equals 14 residues. Participants spanned ages about 18 to 95 years and resided in 24 US areas. Under the authors' procedure: Reference gene primer amplification in the assay estimated nucleated cell counts. Assay: immunoSEQ multiplex PCR; the TCRdb copy retains only in-frame clones and omits some. That table supplies the V and J calls and clone size; D and trimming were determined from the DNA. The sample lists around 280,000 clones, roughly 85% occurring once.

The sample was PBMCs or T cells enriched from blood (not recorded which). The TCR originated in a woman in her thirties or forties who had recovered from COVID-19. The V call is TRBV7-9, the J call TRBJ1-5; the match to TRBD1 covers 7 bases. CDR3 protein: CASSPQGRGQPQHF. In DNA, the CDR3 is TGTGCCAGCAGTCCACAGGGGAGAGGCCAGCCCCAGCATTTT.